This T cell receptor (beta chain) was obtained from a study of control samples from healthy donors and cancer patients. Sequencing was performed with immunoSEQ multiplex PCR; in TCRdb, only in-frame clones are kept and a portion is missing. The profile shows about 130,000 clones, 75% to 95% of them singletons. V was cut by 4 bases and J by 0 bases, with 10 bases left in between. This CDR3 region has 15 residues. Germline values: CDR1 SGHDN, CDR2 FVKESK. Sequencing used blood. The V and J genes are TRBV14 and TRBJ1-3; D call uncertain. This clonotype was sampled from a man between 18 and 35 years old in good health. CDR3 bases: TGTGCCAGCAGCCCAGGACCGGACTCTGGAAACACCATATATTTT. This sequence encodes CASSPGPDSGNTIYF.